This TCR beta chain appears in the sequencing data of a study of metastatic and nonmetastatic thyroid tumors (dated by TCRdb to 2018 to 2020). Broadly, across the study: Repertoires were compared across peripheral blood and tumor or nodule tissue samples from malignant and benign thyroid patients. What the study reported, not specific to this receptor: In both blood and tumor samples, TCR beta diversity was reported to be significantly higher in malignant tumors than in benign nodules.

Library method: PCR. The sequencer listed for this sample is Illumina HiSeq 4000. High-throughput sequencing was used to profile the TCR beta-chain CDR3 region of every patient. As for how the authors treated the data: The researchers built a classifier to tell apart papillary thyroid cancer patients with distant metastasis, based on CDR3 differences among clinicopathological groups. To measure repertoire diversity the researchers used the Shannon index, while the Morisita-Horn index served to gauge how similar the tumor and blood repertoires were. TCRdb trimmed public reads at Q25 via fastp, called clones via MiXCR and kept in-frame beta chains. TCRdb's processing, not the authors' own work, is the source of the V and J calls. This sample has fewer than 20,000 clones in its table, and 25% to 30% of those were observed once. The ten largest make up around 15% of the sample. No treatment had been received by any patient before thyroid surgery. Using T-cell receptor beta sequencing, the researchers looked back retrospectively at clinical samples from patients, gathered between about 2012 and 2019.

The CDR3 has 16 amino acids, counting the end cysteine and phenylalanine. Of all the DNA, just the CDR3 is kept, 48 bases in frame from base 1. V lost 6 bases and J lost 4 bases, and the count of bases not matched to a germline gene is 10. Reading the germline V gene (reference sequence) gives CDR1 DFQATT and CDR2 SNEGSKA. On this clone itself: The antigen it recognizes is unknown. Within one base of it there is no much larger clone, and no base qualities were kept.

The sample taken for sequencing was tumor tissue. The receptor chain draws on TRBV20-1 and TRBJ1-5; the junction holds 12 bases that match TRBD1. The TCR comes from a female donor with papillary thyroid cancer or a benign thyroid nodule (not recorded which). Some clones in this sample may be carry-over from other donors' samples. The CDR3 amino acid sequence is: CSATGTGGVLNQPQHF. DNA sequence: TGCAGTGCAACCGGGACAGGGGGCGTATTGAATCAGCCCCAGCATTTT.